The clone carrying this T cell receptor (beta chain) was detected a few times. Germline CDR1 and CDR2: MDHEN and SYDVKM. CDR3 length: 12 residues. The trim removed 7 bases at V and 7 bases at J, leaving 5 bases unmatched. These data are taken from a study of blood T cell repertoires in COVID-19. Original data processing: Using reference gene primer amplification, nucleated cell counts were estimated. Generated by immunoSEQ multiplex PCR, the TCRdb table keeps only in-frame clones and is missing some. That table is the source of V, J and clone size, and D and trimming were worked out from the DNA. The sample consists of 200,000 to 300,000 clones, about 88% of them appearing once.

The rearrangement uses TRBV28 and TRBJ1-2; the match to TRBD1 covers 8 bases. Input material: peripheral blood. The TCR was taken from a woman aged 60-75 years with COVID-19, enrolled during active disease. CDR3 in amino acids: CASNDRGGGYTF. Written as DNA, the CDR3 is TGTGCCAGCAATGACAGGGGCGGTGGCTACACCTTC.